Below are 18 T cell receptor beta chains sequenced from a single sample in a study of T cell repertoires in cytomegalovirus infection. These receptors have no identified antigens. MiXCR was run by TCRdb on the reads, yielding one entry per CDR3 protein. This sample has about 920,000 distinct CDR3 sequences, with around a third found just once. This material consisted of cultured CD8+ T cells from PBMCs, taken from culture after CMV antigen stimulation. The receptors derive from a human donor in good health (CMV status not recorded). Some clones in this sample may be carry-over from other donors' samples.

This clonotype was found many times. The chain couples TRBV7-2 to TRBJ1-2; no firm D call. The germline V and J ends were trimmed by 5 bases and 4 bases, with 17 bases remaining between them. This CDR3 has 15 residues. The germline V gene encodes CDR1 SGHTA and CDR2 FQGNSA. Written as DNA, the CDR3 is TGTGCCAGCAGCCCACGGGGTGGTCAGAGCTATGGCTACACCTTC. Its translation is CASSPRGGQSYGYTF.

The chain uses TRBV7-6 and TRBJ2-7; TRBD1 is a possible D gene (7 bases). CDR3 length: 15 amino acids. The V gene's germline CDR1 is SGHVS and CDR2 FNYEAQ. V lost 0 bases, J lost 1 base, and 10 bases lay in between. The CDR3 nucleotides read TGTGCCAGCAGCTTAGCGGAGGGACAGTCCTACGAGCAGTACTTC. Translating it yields CASSLAEGQSYEQYF.

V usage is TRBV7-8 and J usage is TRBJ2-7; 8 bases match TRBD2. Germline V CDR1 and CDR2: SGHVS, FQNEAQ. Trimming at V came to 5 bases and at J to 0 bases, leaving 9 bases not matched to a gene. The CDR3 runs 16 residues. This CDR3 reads CASSPALAGPSYEQYV. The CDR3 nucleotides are TGTGCCAGCAGCCCCGCGCTAGCGGGTCCCTCCTACGAGCAGTACGTC.

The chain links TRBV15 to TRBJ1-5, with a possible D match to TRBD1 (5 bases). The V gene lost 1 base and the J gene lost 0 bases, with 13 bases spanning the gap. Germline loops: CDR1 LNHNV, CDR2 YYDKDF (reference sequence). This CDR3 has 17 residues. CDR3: CATSRVRPRASNQPQHF. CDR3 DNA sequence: TGTGCCACCAGCAGAGTAAGGCCCAGGGCTAGCAATCAGCCCCAGCATTTT.

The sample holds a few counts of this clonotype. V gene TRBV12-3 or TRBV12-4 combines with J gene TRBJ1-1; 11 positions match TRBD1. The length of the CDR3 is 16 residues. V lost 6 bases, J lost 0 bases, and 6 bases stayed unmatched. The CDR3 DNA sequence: TGTGCCAGCAGAAGGACAGGGGGCCAGGTGAACACTGAAGCTTTCTTT. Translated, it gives CASRRTGGQVNTEAFF.

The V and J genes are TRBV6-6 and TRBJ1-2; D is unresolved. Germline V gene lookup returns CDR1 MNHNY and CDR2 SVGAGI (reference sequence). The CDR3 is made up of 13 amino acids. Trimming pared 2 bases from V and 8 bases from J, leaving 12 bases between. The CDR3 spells CASSYGMFEGYTF. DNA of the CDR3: TGTGCCAGCAGTTACGGGATGTTTGAAGGCTACACCTTC.

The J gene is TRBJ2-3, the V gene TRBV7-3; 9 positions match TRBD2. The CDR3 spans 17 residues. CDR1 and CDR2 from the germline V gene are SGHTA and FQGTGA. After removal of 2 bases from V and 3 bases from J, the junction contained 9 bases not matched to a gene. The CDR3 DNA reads TGTGCCAGCAGCTTACAAGCTAGCGGGGTCTCAACAGATACGCAGTATTTT. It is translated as CASSLQASGVSTDTQYF. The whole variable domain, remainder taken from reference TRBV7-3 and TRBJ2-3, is GAGVSQTPSNKVTEKGKYVELRCDPISGHTALYWYRQSLGQGPEFLIYFQGTGAADDSGLPNDRFFAVRPEGSVSTLKIQRTERGDSAVYLCASSLQASGVSTDTQYFGPGTRLTVL.

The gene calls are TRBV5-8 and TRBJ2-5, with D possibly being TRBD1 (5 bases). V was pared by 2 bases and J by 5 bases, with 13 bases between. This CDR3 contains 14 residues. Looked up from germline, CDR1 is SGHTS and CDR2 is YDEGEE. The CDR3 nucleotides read TGTGCCAGCAGCTTAATCAGGGTCGGGGAGACCCAGTACTTC. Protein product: CASSLIRVGETQYF.

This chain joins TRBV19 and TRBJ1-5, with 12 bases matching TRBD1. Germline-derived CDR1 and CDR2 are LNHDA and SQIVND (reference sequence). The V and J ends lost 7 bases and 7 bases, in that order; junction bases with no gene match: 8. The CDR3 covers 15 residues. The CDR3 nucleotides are TGTGCCAGTAACCAGGGACAGGGGGCATGGCAGCCCCAGCATTTT. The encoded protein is CASNQGQGAWQPQHF.

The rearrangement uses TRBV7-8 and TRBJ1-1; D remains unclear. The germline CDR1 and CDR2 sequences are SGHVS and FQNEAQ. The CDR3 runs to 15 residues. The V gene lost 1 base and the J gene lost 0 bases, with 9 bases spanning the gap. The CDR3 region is CASSLVVQLNTEAFF. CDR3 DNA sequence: TGTGCCAGCAGCTTAGTGGTTCAACTGAACACTGAAGCTTTCTTT.

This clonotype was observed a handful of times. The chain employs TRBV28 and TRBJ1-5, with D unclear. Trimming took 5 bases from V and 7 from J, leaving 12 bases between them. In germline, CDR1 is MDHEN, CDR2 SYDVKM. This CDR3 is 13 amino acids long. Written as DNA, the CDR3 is TGTGCCAGCAGTACCCGAGGTACCCAGCCCCAGCATTTT. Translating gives CASSTRGTQPQHF.

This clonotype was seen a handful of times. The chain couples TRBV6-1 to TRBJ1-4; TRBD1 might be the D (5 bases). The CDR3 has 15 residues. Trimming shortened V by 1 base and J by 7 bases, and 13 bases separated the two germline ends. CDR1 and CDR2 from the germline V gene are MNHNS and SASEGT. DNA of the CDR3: TGTGCCAGCAGTGAAGTTCGAAGGAGGGGTGAAAAACTGTTTTTT. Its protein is CASSEVRRRGEKLFF.

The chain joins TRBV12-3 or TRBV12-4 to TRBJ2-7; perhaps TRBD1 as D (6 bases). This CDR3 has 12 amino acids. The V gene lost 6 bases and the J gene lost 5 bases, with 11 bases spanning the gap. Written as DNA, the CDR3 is TGTGCCAGCAGCCCGGACAGCCACGAGCAGTACTTC. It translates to CASSPDSHEQYF.

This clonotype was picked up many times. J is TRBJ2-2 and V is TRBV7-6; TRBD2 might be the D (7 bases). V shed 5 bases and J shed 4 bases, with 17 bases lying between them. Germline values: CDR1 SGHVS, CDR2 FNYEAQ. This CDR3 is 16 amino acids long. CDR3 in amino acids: CASSPPGGPGTGELFF. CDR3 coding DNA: TGTGCCAGCAGCCCCCCGGGGGGCCCGGGCACCGGGGAGCTGTTTTTT.

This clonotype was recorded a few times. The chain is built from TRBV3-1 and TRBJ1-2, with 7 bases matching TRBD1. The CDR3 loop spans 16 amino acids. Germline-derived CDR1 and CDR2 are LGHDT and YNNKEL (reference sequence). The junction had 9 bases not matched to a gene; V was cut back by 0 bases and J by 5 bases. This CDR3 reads CASSQDILGQTYGYTF. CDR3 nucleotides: TGTGCCAGCAGCCAAGACATCTTGGGACAGACGTATGGCTACACCTTC.

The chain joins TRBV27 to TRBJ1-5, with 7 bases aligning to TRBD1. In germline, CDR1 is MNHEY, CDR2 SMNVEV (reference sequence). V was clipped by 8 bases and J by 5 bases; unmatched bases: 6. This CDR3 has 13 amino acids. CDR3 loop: CASSDRLDQPQHF. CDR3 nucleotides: TGTGCCAGCTCGGACAGGTTGGATCAGCCCCAGCATTTT.

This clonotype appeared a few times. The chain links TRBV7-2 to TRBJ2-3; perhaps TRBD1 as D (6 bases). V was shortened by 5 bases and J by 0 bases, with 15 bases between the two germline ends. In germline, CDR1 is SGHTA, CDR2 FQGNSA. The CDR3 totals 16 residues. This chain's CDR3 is CASSPWTVRSTDTQYF. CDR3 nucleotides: TGTGCCAGCAGCCCGTGGACAGTGCGGAGCACAGATACGCAGTATTTT.

The DNA for the CDR3 is TGTGCCAGCAGCCCTGTAGGCGTGCAGTACGTC. It codes for CASSPVGVQYV. This chain connects TRBV9 to TRBJ2-7; D is unclear. This CDR3 has 11 amino acids. The germline V and J ends were trimmed by 4 bases and 9 bases, with 11 bases remaining between them. The germline V gene encodes CDR1 SGDLS and CDR2 YYNGEE.